The 22 T cell receptor beta chains reported below all come from one sample, sequenced in a study of blood T cell repertoires in COVID-19. Sequencing used immunoSEQ multiplex PCR; TCRdb keeps in-frame clones, though not all of them. There are roughly 25,000 clones in the sample; around 94% occur only once, and about 4% lies in the top ten. Source material: peripheral blood. Receptors originate from a woman in her fifties or sixties with active COVID-19.

V gene TRBV9 combines with J gene TRBJ2-2; the D gene is possibly TRBD1 (8 bases). CDR3 length equals 16 residues. Trimming shortened V by 2 bases and J by 4 bases, and 15 bases separated the two germline ends. CDR1 and CDR2 from the germline V gene are SGDLS and YYNGEE. The CDR3 protein is CASSVTGGVSTGELFF. The CDR3 DNA sequence: TGTGCCAGCAGCGTTACAGGGGGGGTGAGCACCGGGGAGCTGTTTTTT.

The chain links TRBV7-8 to TRBJ1-4; no clear D. The CDR3 is 14 amino acids. The germline V gene encodes CDR1 SGHVS and CDR2 FQNEAQ. V lost 7 bases and J lost 0, with 9 bases in between. CDR3 DNA: TGTGCCAGCACCACCAGTGCAACTAATGAAAAACTGTTTTTT. Its protein product is CASTTSATNEKLFF.

V gene TRBV6-5 combines with J gene TRBJ2-7; 8 bases fit TRBD1. The V gene end was trimmed by 5 bases and the J gene end by 5 bases; junction bases not matched to a gene: 5. CDR3 size: 13 residues. Germline V gene data show CDR1 as MNHEY and CDR2 as SVGAGI. The CDR3 is CASSPDRGDEQYV. In DNA form, the CDR3 reads TGTGCCAGCAGTCCAGACAGGGGCGACGAGCAGTACGTC.

The chain employs TRBV5-1 and TRBJ2-7; 7 bases agree with TRBD2. The J segment lost 2 bases and the V segment lost 5 bases, leaving 10 bases of the junction unmatched. There are 15 residues in the CDR3. Germline loops: CDR1 SGHRS, CDR2 YFSETQ. DNA of the CDR3: TGCGCCAGCAGTTGGGAGCGGGGTGGGGCCTACGAGCAGTACTTC. Residues: CASSWERGGAYEQYF.

This clone was seen a single time. The chain combines TRBV12-3 or TRBV12-4 with TRBJ1-1; 8 positions agree with TRBD1. The CDR3 has 13 residues. After removal of 5 bases from V and 5 bases from J, the junction contained 4 bases not matched to a gene. CDR3 loop: CASSGQGRTEAFF. CDR3 in DNA: TGTGCCAGCAGTGGACAGGGTAGAACTGAAGCTTTCTTT.

This chain connects TRBV6-1 to TRBJ2-1; TRBD2 agrees at 9 bases. Germline V CDR1 and CDR2: MNHNS, SASEGT. The CDR3 is 16 amino acids. After removal of 3 bases from V and 4 bases from J, the junction contained 7 bases not matched to a gene. The CDR3 nucleotides read TGTGCCAGCAGTGAGGCTAGCGGGAAAATATACAATGAGCAGTTCTTC. The encoded protein is CASSEASGKIYNEQFF.

The gene calls are TRBV6-5 and TRBJ1-2; a weak D match, TRBD1 (6 bases). The CDR3 totals 13 residues. The germline gives CDR1 MNHEY, CDR2 SVGAGI. Trimming took 6 bases from V and 4 from J, leaving 12 bases between them. The CDR3 DNA reads as TGTGCCAGCAGCCGGACAGCCAGCTATGGCTACACCTTC. This sequence encodes CASSRTASYGYTF.

This clone was detected only once. The chain is built from TRBV7-9 and TRBJ1-2; D ambiguous. CDR1 is SEHNR and CDR2 is FQNEAQ in the germline V gene (reference sequence). V lost 5 bases and J 2 bases, leaving 15 bases between the germline ends. The CDR3 runs 15 residues. CDR3 coding DNA: TGTGCCAGCAGCCCTCCCGGGAGTCTGAACTATGGCTACACCTTC. Translated, it gives CASSPPGSLNYGYTF.

V usage is TRBV5-1 and J usage is TRBJ1-4, with 7 bases fitting TRBD1. The CDR3 runs to 14 residues. V shed 4 bases and J 4 bases; nucleotides not matched to a gene: 4. CDR1 and CDR2 from the germline V gene are SGHRS and YFSETQ. The CDR3 DNA reads as TGCGCCAGCAGCACCGGGACAGTTAATGAAAAACTGTTTTTT. Amino acids: CASSTGTVNEKLFF.

CDR3: CASSSTSASYEQYF. CDR3 nucleotides: TGTGCCAGCAGCTCAACTAGCGCCTCCTACGAGCAGTACTTC. The chain recombines TRBV5-6 with TRBJ2-7; 7 nucleotides agree with TRBD2. The CDR3 extends over 14 amino acids. Trimming cost V 3 bases and J 0 bases; bases outside gene matches: 3. Germline lookup yields CDR1 SGHDT and CDR2 YYEEEE. Supplemented by reference TRBV5-6 and TRBJ2-7, the full variable domain reads DAGVTQSPTHLIKTRGQQVTLRCSPKSGHDTVSWYQQALGQGPQFIFQYYEEEERQRGNFPDRFSGHQFPNYSSELNVNALLLGDSALYLCASSSTSASYEQYFGPGTRLTVT.

The J gene is TRBJ2-2, the V gene TRBV6-6; 9 bases line up with TRBD1. Trimming cost V 5 bases and J 1 base; bases outside gene matches: 11. The CDR3 length is 18 residues. Germline CDR1 MNHNY, CDR2 SVGAGI (reference sequence). CDR3 in amino acids: CASSPHGGQGGNTGELFF. The CDR3 nucleotides read TGTGCCAGCAGTCCGCACGGGGGACAGGGAGGGAACACCGGGGAGCTGTTTTTT.

V gene TRBV19 combines with J gene TRBJ2-2, with 8 bases lining up with TRBD2. The CDR3 consists of 15 residues. The trim removed 7 bases at V and 2 bases at J, leaving 6 bases unmatched. The V gene's germline CDR1 is LNHDA and CDR2 SQIVND (reference sequence). This chain's CDR3 is CASNKRGGNTGELFF. CDR3 sequence (DNA): TGTGCCAGTAACAAACGGGGGGGTAACACCGGGGAGCTGTTTTTT.

This CDR3 is CSAETGYEQYF. In DNA, the CDR3 is TGCAGTGCCGAGACAGGCTACGAGCAGTACTTC. The chain uses TRBV20-1 and TRBJ2-5; TRBD1 might be the D (6 bases). Matching the DNA end better, TRBJ2-7 makes the J call doubtful. CDR3 size: 11 residues. In germline, CDR1 is DFQATT, CDR2 SNEGSKA (reference sequence).

The rearrangement joins TRBV5-1 to TRBJ2-7, with TRBD1 as a possible D gene (6 bases). Germline loops: CDR1 SGHRS, CDR2 YFSETQ. V lost 1 base, J lost 7 bases, and 18 bases lay in between. The CDR3 is 15 amino acids. The CDR3 sequence: CASSLNPIQGREQYF. The CDR3 region has the DNA TGCGCCAGCAGCTTGAACCCCATACAGGGCAGGGAGCAGTACTTC.

The chain has TRBV6-2 or TRBV6-3 and TRBJ1-6; the D is unclear. The germline gives CDR1 MNHEY, CDR2 SVGEGT. The length of the CDR3 is 16 residues. Deletions cut 0 bases from V and 5 bases from J, with 11 bases between. The CDR3 nucleotides are TGTGCCAGCAGTTACTCGCCACGCAGGCATAATTCACCCCTCCACTTT. Amino acids: CASSYSPRRHNSPLHF.

This chain uses TRBV27 with TRBJ2-5; D may be TRBD1 (6 bases). The germline CDR1 and CDR2 sequences are MNHEY and SMNVEV (reference sequence). V was pared by 2 bases and J by 2 bases, with 6 bases between. This CDR3 has 13 residues. CDR3 amino acids: CASSLRGQETQYF. DNA for the CDR3: TGTGCCAGCAGTTTAAGGGGGCAAGAGACCCAGTACTTC.

This clone was seen once. The V gene is TRBV19, the J gene TRBJ2-5; 11 bases fit TRBD2. The CDR3 covers 16 residues. Germline V lookup: CDR1 LNHDA, CDR2 SQIVND (reference sequence). After removal of 6 bases from V and 1 base from J, the junction contained 7 bases not matched to a gene. CDR3 loop: CASRPGLAVFQETQYF. The CDR3 DNA follows: TGTGCCAGTAGGCCGGGACTAGCGGTATTCCAAGAGACCCAGTACTTC.

The chain joins TRBV5-1 to TRBJ1-2, with TRBD1 as a possible D gene (5 bases). The ends were cut back, 0 bases at V and 5 bases at J, with 11 bases in the middle. The CDR3 totals 14 residues. CDR1 SGHRS and CDR2 YFSETQ come from the germline V gene. The CDR3 nucleotides are TGCGCCAGCAGCTTGGAAGACAGCCTATATGGCTACACCTTC. Translating gives CASSLEDSLYGYTF.

V usage is TRBV2 and J usage is TRBJ1-5; D perhaps matches TRBD1 (5 bases). This CDR3 has 15 residues. Germline V lookup: CDR1 SNHLY, CDR2 FYNNEI. V lost 1 base and J 4 bases, leaving 11 bases between the germline ends. CDR3 sequence: CASSEEVAGNQPQHF. For the CDR3, the DNA is TGTGCCAGCAGTGAAGAAGTAGCAGGGAATCAGCCCCAGCATTTT.

This chain uses TRBV19 with TRBJ2-3; possibly TRBD1 for D (5 bases). Trimming stripped 1 base from V and 4 bases from J, with 12 bases between. Per the germline V gene, CDR1 is LNHDA and CDR2 is SQIVND (reference sequence). This CDR3 region has 15 residues. CDR3 region: CASSIGRRAADTQYF. The CDR3 DNA sequence: TGTGCCAGTAGTATAGGGCGCAGGGCGGCAGATACGCAGTATTTT.

This clone was observed a few times. The chain has TRBV5-1 and TRBJ2-7, with a possible D match to TRBD1 (6 bases). The CDR3 contains 15 residues. In germline, CDR1 is SGHRS, CDR2 YFSETQ. The ends were cut back, 4 bases at V and 4 bases at J, with 18 bases in the middle. For the CDR3, the DNA is TGCGCCAGCAGCCTAGAGACAGGACCCCGGTACGAGCAGTACGTC. This gives the protein CASSLETGPRYEQYV.

The chain is built from TRBV18 and TRBJ2-7, with 9 bases matching TRBD1. The length of the CDR3 is 13 residues. The V and J ends lost 5 bases and 5 bases, in that order; junction bases with no gene match: 4. Looked up from germline, CDR1 is KGHSH and CDR2 is LQKENI. The CDR3 nucleotides are TGTGCCAGCTCATCCGGGACAGGGAACGAGCAGTACTTC. Translation gives CASSSGTGNEQYF. The entire variable domain, with the rest obtained from reference TRBV18 and TRBJ2-7, is as follows: NAGVMQNPRHLVRRRGQEARLRCSPMKGHSHVYWYRQLPEEGLKFMVYLQKENIIDESGMPKERFSAEFPKEGPSILRIQQVVRGDSAAYFCASSSGTGNEQYFGPGTRLTVT.